This T cell receptor beta chain was recorded in a study of shared clonotypes between healthy human individuals. Whole-study context: Used for every donor were three CD4 naive, three CD4 memory, two CD8 naive and one CD8 memory plate. Study-wide points: Rarefaction analysis demonstrated incomplete sorted-subset sequencing notwithstanding large depth. Measured sharing among donors was expected to vary with sequencing depth.

This clone was picked up one time. Its antigen remains unidentified. Each subset's genomic DNA was split evenly across several immunoSEQ plates. Data came from immunoSEQ multiplex PCR; TCRdb stores just in-frame clones and leaves some out. The table shows about 1 million clones, with around 75% occurring only once. Sequenced material: memory CD4+ T cells sorted from blood. Documented subset: CD45RA-negative fraction. This sequence was found in a man in his late teens or twenties in good health.

Here the CDR3 reads CASSPYGLGAFF. Written as DNA, the CDR3 is TGTGCCAGCTCACCATATGGGCTGGGAGCTTTCTTT. This chain uses TRBV18 with TRBJ1-1; D remains ambiguous. CDR1 is KGHSH and CDR2 is LQKENI in the germline V gene. V lost 2 bases and J lost 10, with 11 bases in between. The CDR3 is made up of 12 amino acids.